The rows below give T cell receptor beta chains drawn from one sample of a study of T cells in Graves' hyperthyroidism and ophthalmopathy. MiXCR, applied by TCRdb to the multiplex PCR reads, yields one record per CDR3 protein. The sample includes about 350,000 distinct CDR3 sequences, about 20% seen only once; the top ten take 3.7%. The material sequenced was blood. The origin of the receptors is a woman younger than 35 with Graves' hyperthyroidism. Each CDR3 is given with its conserved first and last residue. Each record gives: V gene, D gene, clone size, J gene, CDR3 protein, CDR3 DNA. A D gene is named only where the DNA matches it firmly. Only some rows state a clone size, as once, few, many or a class for expanded clones.

TRBV12-3/TRBV12-4	.	.	TRBJ2-5	CASGLQNQETQYF	TGTGCCAGCGGCCTACAAAATCAAGAGACCCAGTACTTC
TRBV2	.	.	TRBJ2-5	CASSRQSQYQETQYF	TGTGCCAGCAGTCGACAGAGTCAGTACCAAGAGACCCAGTACTTC
TRBV29-1	TRBD1	.	TRBJ1-2	CSVAGTGYGYTF	TGCAGCGTCGCCGGGACAGGCTATGGCTACACCTTC
TRBV11-1	.	many	TRBJ1-1	CASSFSRNTEAFF	TGTGCCAGCAGCTTCTCCAGAAACACTGAAGCTTTCTTT
TRBV12-3/TRBV12-4	TRBD1	many	TRBJ1-1	CASSLTGGGEAFF	TGTGCCAGCAGTTTGACAGGGGGCGGTGAAGCTTTCTTT
TRBV6-2/TRBV6-3	.	once	TRBJ1-5	CASSYSDVGQPQHF	TGTGCCAGCAGTTACTCGGACGTCGGGCAGCCCCAGCATTTT
TRBV10-3	TRBD1	many	TRBJ2-5	CAISPNDRGQETQYF	TGTGCCATCAGCCCAAACGACAGGGGGCAAGAGACCCAGTACTTC
TRBV12-3/TRBV12-4	.	few	TRBJ1-5	CASTLEGLGQPQHF	TGTGCCAGCACCCTTGAAGGGTTGGGTCAGCCCCAGCATTTT
TRBV19	.	many	TRBJ2-2	CASRWGSTTGELFF	TGTGCCAGCCGTTGGGGCTCGACCACCGGGGAGCTGTTTTTT
TRBV5-1	.	many	TRBJ1-2	CASSLVLGASGGYTF	TGCGCCAGCAGCTTGGTCCTGGGGGCGAGCGGTGGCTACACCTTC
TRBV12-3/TRBV12-4	.	.	TRBJ1-2	CASSRDRSYGYTF	TGTGCCAGCAGTCGGGACCGCAGCTATGGCTACACCTTC
TRBV6-1	TRBD1	many	TRBJ1-1	CATKRGRDTEAFF	TGTGCCACGAAAAGGGGGCGGGACACTGAAGCTTTCTTT
TRBV5-4	.	many	TRBJ2-5	CASSAAGWREKETQYF	TGTGCCAGCAGCGCCGCCGGGTGGCGGGAAAAAGAGACCCAGTACTTC
TRBV9	.	few	TRBJ1-3	CASSQPPDSNSGNTIYF	TGTGCCAGCAGCCAACCCCCGGACAGTAATTCTGGAAACACCATATATTTT
TRBV25-1	TRBD1	.	TRBJ2-7	CASAGGYEQYF	TGTGCCAGTGCAGGGGGCTACGAGCAGTACTTC
TRBV7-2	.	many	TRBJ1-1	CASRLGDDTEAFF	TGTGCCAGCAGGCTGGGGGATGACACTGAAGCTTTCTTT
TRBV7-2	.	many	TRBJ2-2	CASSLLGRAGELFF	TGTGCCAGCAGCTTGCTGGGGCGGGCCGGGGAGCTGTTTTTT
TRBV10-3	.	many	TRBJ1-2	CAISESSFVNYGYTF	TGTGCCATCAGTGAGTCGTCCTTCGTGAACTATGGCTACACCTTC
TRBV7-3	TRBD2	many	TRBJ2-7	CASSLIGGRADEQYF	TGTGCCAGCAGCTTAATTGGCGGGAGGGCCGACGAGCAGTACTTC
TRBV6-5	TRBD1	many	TRBJ1-1	CASSYKTGGTEAFF	TGTGCCAGCAGTTACAAGACAGGGGGAACTGAAGCTTTCTTT
TRBV11-2	.	many	TRBJ2-7	CASSLYRTSYEQYF	TGTGCCAGCAGCTTATACAGGACCTCCTACGAGCAGTACTTC
TRBV5-1	TRBD2	.	TRBJ2-5	CASSFFPGLAGEETQYF	TGCGCCAGCAGCTTCTTCCCGGGACTAGCGGGTGAAGAGACCCAGTACTTC
TRBV11-2	TRBD2	.	TRBJ2-7	CASSFRTSGSYSYEQYF	TGTGCCAGCAGCTTCCGGACTAGCGGGAGCTATTCCTACGAGCAGTACTTC
TRBV27	.	many	TRBJ1-5	CASSLGLYNQPQHF	TGTGCCAGCAGTTTAGGGCTGTACAATCAGCCCCAGCATTTT
TRBV20-1	TRBD2	many	TRBJ2-5	CSARGGTSEETQYF	TGCAGTGCCCGAGGGGGGACTAGCGAAGAGACCCAGTACTTC
TRBV5-1	TRBD1	few	TRBJ2-7	CASSSGGTGDYEQYF	TGCGCCAGCAGCTCGGGGGGGACAGGGGACTACGAGCAGTACTTC
TRBV6-5	TRBD1	many	TRBJ1-3	CASRTGGRGNTIYF	TGTGCCAGCAGAACAGGGGGCCGGGGAAACACCATATATTTT
TRBV5-1	.	many	TRBJ2-7	CASSLFSTYEQYF	TGCGCCAGCAGCTTGTTTTCCACCTACGAGCAGTACTTC
TRBV7-8	.	many	TRBJ2-7	CASSPQGGYEQYF	TGTGCCAGCAGCCCTCAGGGGGGGTACGAGCAGTACTTC
TRBV2	.	many	TRBJ2-5	CASSYRERSWETQYF	TGTGCCAGCAGTTACAGGGAGCGGAGCTGGGAGACCCAGTACTTC
TRBV11-2	.	many	TRBJ2-5	CASSLGQFGGVKSQETQYF	TGTGCCAGCAGCTTAGGCCAATTCGGGGGAGTAAAGTCCCAAGAGACCCAGTACTTC
TRBV6-1	.	.	TRBJ2-7	CASSEAEGFRGEQYF	TGTGCCAGCAGTGAAGCGGAAGGGTTTCGGGGCGAGCAGTACTTC
TRBV5-1	TRBD2	many	TRBJ2-2	CASSLERGMNTGELFF	TGCGCCAGCAGCTTGGAGCGGGGGATGAACACCGGGGAGCTGTTTTTT
TRBV15	.	many	TRBJ1-3	CATSSGIGNTIYF	TGTGCCACCAGCAGTGGGATTGGAAACACCATATATTTT
TRBV20-1	TRBD2	many	TRBJ2-5	CSARGTSGQETQYF	TGCAGTGCTAGAGGGACTAGCGGGCAAGAGACCCAGTACTTC
TRBV7-2	.	few	TRBJ2-7	CASSIQGRLQYF	TGTGCCAGCAGCATACAGGGTAGACTGCAGTACTTC
TRBV7-8	TRBD2	many	TRBJ2-7	CASSLGTSGGTEQYF	TGTGCCAGCAGCCTTGGGACTAGCGGGGGCACCGAGCAGTACTTC
TRBV6-5	.	many	TRBJ1-1	CASSPQTRGTEAFF	TGTGCCAGCAGCCCCCAGACCCGGGGCACTGAAGCTTTCTTT
TRBV7-4	.	few	TRBJ2-4	CASSFYWTRGTKNIQYF	TGTGCCAGCAGCTTTTACTGGACTAGGGGGACCAAAAACATTCAGTACTTC
TRBV30	.	many	TRBJ1-6	CAWSPAVDIHF	TGTGCCTGGAGTCCTGCGGTAGACATCCACTTT
TRBV18	TRBD1	few	TRBJ1-3	CASSPRQGAISGNTIYF	TGTGCCAGCTCACCCAGACAGGGGGCCATCTCTGGAAACACCATATATTTT
TRBV6-5	.	.	TRBJ2-2	CASSRGQSGELFF	TGTGCCAGCAGTAGAGGACAGTCCGGGGAGCTGTTTTTT
TRBV30	.	many	TRBJ1-1	CAWSIGSPEAFF	TGTGCCTGGAGTATAGGCTCCCCTGAAGCTTTCTTT
TRBV20-1	.	many	TRBJ1-5	CSARDIVQGGQPQHF	TGCAGTGCTAGAGATATAGTGCAGGGTGGTCAGCCCCAGCATTTT
TRBV20-1	.	many	TRBJ1-1	CSARSAMGVNTEAFF	TGCAGTGCTAGGTCCGCCATGGGAGTGAACACTGAAGCTTTCTTT
TRBV6-1	TRBD1	.	TRBJ2-5	CASRQGKETQYF	TGTGCCAGCAGACAGGGGAAGGAGACCCAGTACTTC
TRBV7-9	TRBD1	many	TRBJ1-2	CASSNSGTAGGYTF	TGTGCCAGCAGCAATTCCGGGACAGCAGGAGGCTACACCTTC
TRBV7-3	.	many	TRBJ2-2	CASSRGQTGELFF	TGTGCCAGCAGTCGGGGGCAGACCGGGGAGCTGTTTTTT
TRBV30	.	many	TRBJ1-1	CALRGPWAEAFF	TGTGCCTTGCGGGGACCTTGGGCTGAAGCTTTCTTT
TRBV7-9	TRBD1	many	TRBJ1-2	CASSRDSQYGYTF	TGTGCCAGCAGCCGGGACAGCCAGTATGGCTACACCTTC
TRBV2	TRBD1	many	TRBJ2-5	CASYRDRGQETQYF	TGTGCCAGTTACCGGGACAGGGGACAAGAGACCCAGTACTTC
TRBV2	.	many	TRBJ1-3	CASTTVSGNTIYF	TGTGCCAGCACTACGGTATCTGGAAACACCATATATTTT
TRBV5-1	.	.	TRBJ1-1	CASSLVSGVRTEAFF	TGCGCCAGCAGCTTGGTATCGGGGGTTCGGACTGAAGCTTTCTTT
TRBV20-1	TRBD2	many	TRBJ2-7	CSARDLGLESNEQYF	TGCAGTGCTAGAGATCTAGGACTAGAGAGTAACGAGCAGTACTTC
TRBV24-1	TRBD2	many	TRBJ2-5	CATSDWRRGETQYF	TGTGCCACCAGTGATTGGAGGCGGGGGGAGACCCAGTACTTC
TRBV7-9	.	few	TRBJ1-2	CASSPFVDTGYTF	TGTGCCAGCAGCCCCTTTGTCGATACCGGCTACACCTTC